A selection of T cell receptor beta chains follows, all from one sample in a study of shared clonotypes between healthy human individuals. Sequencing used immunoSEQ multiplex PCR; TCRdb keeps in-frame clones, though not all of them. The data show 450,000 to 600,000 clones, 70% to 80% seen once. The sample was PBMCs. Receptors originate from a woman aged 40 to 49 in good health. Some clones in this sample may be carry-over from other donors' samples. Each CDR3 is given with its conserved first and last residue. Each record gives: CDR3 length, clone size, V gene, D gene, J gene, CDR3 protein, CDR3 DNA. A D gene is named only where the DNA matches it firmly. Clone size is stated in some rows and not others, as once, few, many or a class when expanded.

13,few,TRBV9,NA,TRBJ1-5,CASSSGLNQPQHF,TGTGCCAGCTCGTCAGGGTTAAATCAGCCCCAGCATTTT
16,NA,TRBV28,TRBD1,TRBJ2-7,CASSPPSGTGNYEQYF,TGTGCCAGCAGCCCCCCTTCGGGGACAGGGAACTACGAGCAGTACTTC
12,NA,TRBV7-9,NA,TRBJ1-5,CASSLDNQPQHF,TGTGCCAGCAGCTTAGATAATCAGCCCCAGCATTTT
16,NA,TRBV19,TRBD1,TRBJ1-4,CASSMSPGGRDEKLFF,TGTGCCAGTAGTATGAGTCCAGGGGGCAGAGATGAAAAACTGTTTTTT
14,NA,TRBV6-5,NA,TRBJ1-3,CASSNDRDRNTIYF,TGTGCCAGCAGTAACGACAGAGACAGAAACACCATATATTTT
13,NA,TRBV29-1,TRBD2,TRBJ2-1,CSVDLGGVNEQFF,TGCAGCGTCGACCTGGGGGGGGTCAATGAGCAGTTCTTC
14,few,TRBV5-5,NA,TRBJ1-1,CASSVGRLNTEAFF,TGTGCCAGCAGCGTAGGAAGATTGAACACTGAAGCTTTCTTT
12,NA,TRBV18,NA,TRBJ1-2,CASSPGVEGYTF,TGTGCCAGCTCCCCGGGGGTGGAAGGCTACACCTTC
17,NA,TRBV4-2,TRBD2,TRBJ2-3,CASSQSWTSGNTDTQYF,TGTGCCAGCAGCCAATCTTGGACTAGCGGAAACACAGATACGCAGTATTTT
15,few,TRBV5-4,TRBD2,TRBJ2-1,CASAASGSQVGEQFF,TGTGCCAGCGCGGCCAGCGGGAGTCAGGTGGGTGAGCAGTTCTTC
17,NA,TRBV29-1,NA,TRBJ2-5,CSVHGASWSGHQETQYF,TGCAGCGTTCACGGGGCCAGTTGGAGCGGACACCAAGAGACCCAGTACTTC
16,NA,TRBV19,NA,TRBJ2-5,CASSIGQGGLQETQYF,TGTGCCAGTAGTATAGGACAGGGAGGATTACAAGAGACCCAGTACTTC
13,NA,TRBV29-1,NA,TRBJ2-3,CSGQGPHTDTQYF,TGCAGCGGCCAGGGCCCTCACACAGATACGCAGTATTTT
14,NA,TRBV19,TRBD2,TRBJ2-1,CASSILAGGPEQFF,TGTGCCAGTAGTATACTAGCGGGAGGACCTGAGCAGTTCTTC
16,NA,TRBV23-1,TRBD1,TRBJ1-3,CAPRDRRANSGNTIYF,TGCGCCCCCAGGGACAGAAGGGCAAACTCTGGAAACACCATATATTTT
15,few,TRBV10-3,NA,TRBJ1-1,CAIRAGYFGNSEAFF,TGTGCCATCAGGGCGGGGTATTTCGGAAACTCCGAAGCTTTCTTT
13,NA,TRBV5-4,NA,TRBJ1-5,CASSFDPYQPQHF,TGTGCCAGCAGCTTTGACCCTTATCAGCCCCAGCATTTT
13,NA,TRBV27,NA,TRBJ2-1,CASSLSRVNEQFF,TGTGCCAGCAGTTTATCAAGGGTCAATGAGCAGTTCTTC
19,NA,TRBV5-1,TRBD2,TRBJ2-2,CASRTRGLAAIGDTGELFF,TGCGCCAGCAGGACAAGAGGGCTAGCGGCCATAGGGGACACCGGGGAGCTGTTTTTT
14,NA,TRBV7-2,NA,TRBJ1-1,CASSAGHSNTEAFF,TGTGCCAGCAGCGCAGGACACTCGAACACTGAAGCTTTCTTT
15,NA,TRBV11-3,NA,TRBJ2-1,CASSVGRFSYNEQFF,TGTGCCAGCAGCGTAGGGAGATTCTCCTACAATGAGCAGTTCTTC
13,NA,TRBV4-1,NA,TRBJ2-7,CASSLRQAYEQYF,TGCGCCAGCAGCCTCCGACAGGCCTACGAGCAGTACTTC
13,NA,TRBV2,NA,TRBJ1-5,CASSEGPSTAQHF,TGTGCCAGCAGTGAAGGCCCCTCGACGGCCCAGCATTTT
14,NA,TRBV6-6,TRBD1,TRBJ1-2,CASSYLGGDYGYTF,TGTGCCAGCAGTTACTTAGGGGGCGACTATGGCTACACCTTC
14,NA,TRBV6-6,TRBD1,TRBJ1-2,CASSQSRDRVGYTF,TGTGCCAGCAGTCAATCCCGGGACAGGGTAGGCTACACCTTC
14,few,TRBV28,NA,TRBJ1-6,CASSLLGRASPLHF,TGTGCCAGCAGTTTGCTGGGCAGGGCCTCACCCCTCCACTTT
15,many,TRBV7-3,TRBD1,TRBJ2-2,CASSTGTATTGELFF,TGTGCCAGCAGTACCGGGACAGCTACCACCGGGGAGCTGTTTTTT
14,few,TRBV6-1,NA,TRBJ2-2,CASTGAPDTGELFF,TGTGCCTCAACCGGGGCCCCAGACACCGGGGAGCTGTTTTTT
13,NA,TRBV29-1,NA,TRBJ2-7,CSVEEGSSYEQYF,TGCAGCGTTGAGGAGGGTAGCTCCTACGAGCAGTACTTC
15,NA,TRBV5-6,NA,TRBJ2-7,CASSGPSEHSYEQYF,TGTGCCAGCAGCGGCCCTAGCGAGCACTCCTACGAGCAGTACTTC
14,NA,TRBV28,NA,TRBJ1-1,CASSLGLAVTEAFF,TGTGCCAGCAGTTTGGGTCTTGCCGTCACTGAAGCTTTCTTT
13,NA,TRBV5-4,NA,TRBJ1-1,CASSYTFGTEAFF,TGTGCCAGCAGCTACACCTTTGGGACTGAAGCTTTCTTT
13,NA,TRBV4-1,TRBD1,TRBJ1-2,CASSTRTGGSYTF,TGCGCCAGCAGCACCCGGACAGGGGGAAGCTACACCTTC
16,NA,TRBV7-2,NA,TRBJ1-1,CASSLVRGPGRAEAFF,TGTGCCAGCAGCTTAGTGAGGGGCCCGGGTCGGGCTGAAGCTTTCTTT
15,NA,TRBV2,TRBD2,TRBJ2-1,CASSPSGISYNEQFF,TGTGCCAGCAGCCCGAGCGGGATATCCTACAATGAGCAGTTCTTC
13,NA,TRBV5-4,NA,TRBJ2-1,CASSPGSLNEQFF,TGTGCCAGCAGCCCAGGGAGTCTGAATGAACAGTTCTTC
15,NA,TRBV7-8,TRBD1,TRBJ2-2,CASSRDRAGAGELFF,TGTGCCAGCAGCCGGGACAGGGCTGGGGCCGGGGAGCTGTTTTTT
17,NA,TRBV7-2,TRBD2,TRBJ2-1,CASSLGIASGRYNEQFF,TGTGCCAGCAGCTTAGGGATTGCTAGCGGGAGGTACAATGAGCAGTTCTTC
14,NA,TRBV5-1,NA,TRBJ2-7,CASSLDTGTEEQYF,TGCGCCAGCAGCTTGGATACAGGGACGGAGGAGCAGTACTTC
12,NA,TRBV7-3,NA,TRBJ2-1,CASSSQYNEQFF,TGTGCCAGCAGCTCCCAATACAATGAGCAGTTCTTC
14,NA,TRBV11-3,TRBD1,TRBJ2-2,CASSPGQGSGELFF,TGTGCCAGCAGCCCGGGACAGGGGTCCGGGGAGCTGTTTTTT
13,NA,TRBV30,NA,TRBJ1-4,CAGTRTTNEKLFF,TGTGCCGGGACACGGACAACTAATGAAAAACTGTTTTTT
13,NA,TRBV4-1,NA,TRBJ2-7,CASSLAVPYEQYF,TGCGCCAGCAGCCTTGCGGTACCCTACGAGCAGTACTTC
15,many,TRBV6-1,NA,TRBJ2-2,CASSEVQGSTGELFF,TGTGCCAGCAGTGAAGTCCAGGGCTCTACCGGGGAGCTGTTTTTT
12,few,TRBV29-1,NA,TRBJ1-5,CSALEGSQPQHF,TGCAGCGCCCTCGAGGGGAGTCAGCCCCAGCATTTT
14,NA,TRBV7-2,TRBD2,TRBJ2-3,CASSLMGRGDTQYF,TGTGCCAGCAGCTTAATGGGGAGGGGAGATACGCAGTATTTT
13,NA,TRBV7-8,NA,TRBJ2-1,CASSLGLVNEQFF,TGTGCCAGCAGCTTAGGGCTAGTCAATGAGCAGTTCTTC
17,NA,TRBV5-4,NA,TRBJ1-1,CASSLGRPGQGLGEAFF,TGTGCCAGCAGCTTGGGTCGTCCGGGGCAGGGGCTAGGGGAAGCTTTCTTT
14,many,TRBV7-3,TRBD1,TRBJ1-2,CASSMGQANYGYTF,TGTGCCAGCAGCATGGGACAGGCTAACTATGGCTACACCTTC
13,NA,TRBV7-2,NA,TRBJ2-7,CASSLGWGNEQYF,TGTGCCAGCAGCTTAGGATGGGGGAACGAGCAGTACTTC
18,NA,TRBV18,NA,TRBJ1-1,CASSPNNQRWTVNTEAFF,TGTGCCAGCTCACCAAATAACCAAAGATGGACCGTGAACACTGAAGCTTTCTTT
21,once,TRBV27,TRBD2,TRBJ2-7,CASSPLPRRGTSGRRSYEQYF,TGTGCCAGCAGTCCCCTTCCGCGAAGAGGGACTAGCGGGAGGAGATCCTACGAGCAGTACTTC
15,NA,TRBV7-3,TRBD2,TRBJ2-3,CASSPYVGGGDTQYF,TGTGCCAGCAGCCCTTACGTGGGCGGGGGAGATACGCAGTATTTT
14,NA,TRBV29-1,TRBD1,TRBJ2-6,CSAYDRAGANVLTF,TGCAGCGCCTATGACAGGGCTGGGGCCAACGTCCTGACTTTC